This T cell receptor (beta chain) was found in a study of shared clonotypes between healthy human individuals. In the study overall: Donor ages ranged 18 to 49 years: a couple of women, a few men.

The germline CDR1 and CDR2 sequences are LNHDA and SQIVND (reference sequence). There are 14 residues in the CDR3. V trimming: 7 bases; J trimming: 6 bases; junction bases outside the gene matches: 10. On this clone: Its antigen is not identified.

Study-level points and caveats: Among the subsets, naive ones generally showed larger estimated richness than memory ones. Despite large depth, sorted-subset datasets appeared incompletely sequenced.

It was CD45RO-negative cells, positively selected for CCR7, that made up naive CD8 cells, with terminally differentiated effector memory CD45RA+ cells excluded. Libraries were prepared by immunoSEQ multiplex PCR; TCRdb keeps only in-frame clonotypes and omits some of them. The top ten clones hold roughly 1.7% of a sample with around 1,900,000 clones, approximately 92% of them seen once. Sequencing used naive CD8+ T cells from PBMCs. The clonotype was recovered from a young man in good health. Some clones in this sample may be carry-over from other donors' samples. The chain links TRBV19 to TRBJ1-1, with 8 bases lining up with TRBD1. CDR3 in DNA: TGTGCCAGTAATCCCCCGGACAGGGCTCCTGAAGCTTTCTTT. Its protein product is CASNPPDRAPEAFF.